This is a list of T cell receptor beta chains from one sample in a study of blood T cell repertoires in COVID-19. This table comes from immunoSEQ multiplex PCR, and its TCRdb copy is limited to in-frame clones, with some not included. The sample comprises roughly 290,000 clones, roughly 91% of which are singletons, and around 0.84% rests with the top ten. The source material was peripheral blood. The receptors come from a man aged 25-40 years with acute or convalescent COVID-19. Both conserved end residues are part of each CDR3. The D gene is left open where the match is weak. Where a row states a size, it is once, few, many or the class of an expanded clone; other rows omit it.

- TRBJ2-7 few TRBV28 TGTGCCAGCACTACCGCCTACGAGCAGTACTTC CASTTAYEQYF
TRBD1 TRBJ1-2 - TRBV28 TGTGCCAGCAGTCGACCGGGACAGGGGGCAGATGGCTACACCTTC CASSRPGQGADGYTF
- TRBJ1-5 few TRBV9 TGTGCCAGCAGCGGAAGTCCAGGGAGCAATCAGCCCCAGCATTTT CASSGSPGSNQPQHF
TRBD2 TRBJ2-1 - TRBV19 TGTGCCAGTAGTATAGGGCTAGCGGGAGTTCTGGGGAATGAGCAGTTCTTC CASSIGLAGVLGNEQFF
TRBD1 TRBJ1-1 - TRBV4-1 TGCGCCAGCAGCCAAGCGCCCTTCAGGGGGCCGGTAGAAACTGAAGCTTTCTTT CASSQAPFRGPVETEAFF
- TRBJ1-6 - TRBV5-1 TGCGCCAGCAGCTTGGAAGGGCGTAGCGATTCACCCCTCCACTTT CASSLEGRSDSPLHF
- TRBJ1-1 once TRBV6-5 TGTGCCAGCAGTTATAGCGCGGGCATGAACACTGAAGCTTTCTTT CASSYSAGMNTEAFF
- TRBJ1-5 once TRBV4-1 TGCGCCAGCAGCCAAGATCTTTATAGCAATCAGCCCCAGCATTTT CASSQDLYSNQPQHF
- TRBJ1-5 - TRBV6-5 TGTGCCAGCAGTTTAGGGAGGACGGGAGGGCCCCAGCATTTT CASSLGRTGGPQHF
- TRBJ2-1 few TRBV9 TGTGCCAGCACCCCAGGGCGGGGAGTCGGTGAGCAGTTCTTC CASTPGRGVGEQFF
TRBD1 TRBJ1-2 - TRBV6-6 TGTGCCAGCAGTTTAACAGGGGTCGATGGCTACACCTTC CASSLTGVDGYTF
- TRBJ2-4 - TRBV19 TGTGCCAGTAGTATTTATGACAGAAAAAACATTCAGTACTTC CASSIYDRKNIQYF
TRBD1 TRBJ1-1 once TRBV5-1 TGCGCCAGCAGTCGGACAGGGGAGAACACTGAAGCTTTCTTT CASSRTGENTEAFF
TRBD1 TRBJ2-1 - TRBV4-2 TGTGCCAGCAGCCGAGTGGGTGGGACAGGGGTAAGTGAGCAGTTCTTC CASSRVGGTGVSEQFF
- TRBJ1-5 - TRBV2 TGTGCCAGCAGCAAGACAGACAATCAGCCCCAGCATTTT CASSKTDNQPQHF
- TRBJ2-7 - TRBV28 TGTGCCAGCAGTTTAAAGGGGGGGGCCAGCTCCTACGAGCAGTACTTC CASSLKGGASSYEQYF
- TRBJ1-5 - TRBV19 TGTGCCAGTACCTGGGGGGGAGGGAGTCAGCCCCAGCATTTT CASTWGGGSQPQHF
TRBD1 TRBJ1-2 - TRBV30 TGTGCCTGGCGGAAGGACAGGGCCAGCTACACCTTC CAWRKDRASYTF